A single T cell receptor beta chain is shown here with its context. This CDR3 region has 16 residues. CDR1 SGHRS and CDR2 YFSETQ come from the germline V gene. Trimming took 0 bases from V and 3 from J; bases not matched to a gene: 4. This entry is derived from a study of T cells in Graves' hyperthyroidism and ophthalmopathy. TCR beta CDR3 regions were amplified from RNA. Carried out on the TCR CDR3, a first-round RT-PCR used the HTBI primer set. One entry per CDR3 protein results from TCRdb running MiXCR on the multiplex PCR reads. Among approximately 400,000 distinct CDR3 sequences, approximately 13% were seen once, and the ten largest hold more than 20%.

The TCR was taken from a man under 40 with Graves' hyperthyroidism that later progressed to Graves' ophthalmopathy. Specimen: blood. The chain employs TRBV5-1 and TRBJ2-3; the match to TRBD2 covers 10 bases. The CDR3 protein is CASSLDSGGATDTQYF. Written as DNA, the CDR3 is TGCGCCAGCAGCTTGGACAGCGGGGGGGCAACAGATACGCAGTATTTT.